The sequence of this TCR beta chain was determined in a study of shared clonotypes between healthy human individuals. Profiled with immunoSEQ multiplex PCR; TCRdb holds only in-frame clones, not every one. This table has 950,000 to 1,100,000 clones, approximately 68% appearing once. CDR1 SGHTA and CDR2 FQGNSA come from the germline V gene. The CDR3 extends over 13 amino acids. V lost 1 base and J 5 bases, leaving 6 bases between the germline ends. The sequence was obtained from a man younger than 35 in good health. Sequencing was carried out using memory CD4+ T cells sorted from blood. Subset: CD45RA-negative fraction. The rearrangement joins TRBV7-2 to TRBJ2-4, with unresolved D. CDR3 nucleotides: TGTGCCAGCAGCTTAGGGGTCCAAAACATTCAGTACTTC. Translated: CASSLGVQNIQYF.